This T cell receptor (beta chain) stems from a study of beta chain features in type 1 diabetes. Overall study findings and caveats: For Type 1 diabetes patients, all four CD4+ subsets carried TCRB CDR3s that were moderately but significantly shorter. Diminished insertions and augmented deletions at VDJ junctions characterized type 1 diabetes patients.

Germline CDR1 reads LGHNA; CDR2 reads YNFKEQ. Losses at the gene ends were 5 bases for V and 4 bases for J; bases not matched to a gene: 2. This CDR3 has 15 amino acids. CD4+ naive, central memory, regulatory and stem cell-like memory subsets were isolated by sorting on CD45RO/CCR7/CD25/CD127/CD95/CD27. Every bit of the isolated RNA underwent reverse transcription, so sequencing read expressed TCRB transcripts. Clones were sequenced by immunoSEQ multiplex PCR, and TCRdb holds only the in-frame ones, with some missing. Among fewer than 200,000 clones listed, under 13% were seen once. This clone was counted between two and nine times. Antigen specificity is unknown.

Sequencing was done on a sample of central memory CD4+ T cells from blood. The clonotype was recovered from a young man with type 1 diabetes. The chain carries TRBV4-2 and TRBJ2-5; TRBD2 aligns across 15 bases. CDR3 amino acids: CASSSGLAGGETQYF. CDR3 in DNA: TGTGCCAGCAGCTCGGGACTAGCGGGAGGAGAGACCCAGTACTTC.